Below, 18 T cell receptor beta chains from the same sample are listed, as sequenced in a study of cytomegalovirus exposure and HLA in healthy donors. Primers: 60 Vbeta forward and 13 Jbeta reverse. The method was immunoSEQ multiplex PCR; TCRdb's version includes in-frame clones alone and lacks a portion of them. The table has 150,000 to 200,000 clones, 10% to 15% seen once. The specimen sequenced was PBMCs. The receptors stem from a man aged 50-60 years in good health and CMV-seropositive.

CDR3: CASSQGGVSDSPLHF. The CDR3, as DNA: TGCGCCAGCAGCCAAGGGGGGGTCTCGGATTCACCCCTCCACTTT. This chain connects TRBV4-1 to TRBJ1-6; weak D call: TRBD1 (5 bases). Germline V gives CDR1 MGHRA, CDR2 YSYEKL. This CDR3 contains 15 residues. The ends were cut back, 1 base at V and 8 bases at J, with 12 bases in the middle.

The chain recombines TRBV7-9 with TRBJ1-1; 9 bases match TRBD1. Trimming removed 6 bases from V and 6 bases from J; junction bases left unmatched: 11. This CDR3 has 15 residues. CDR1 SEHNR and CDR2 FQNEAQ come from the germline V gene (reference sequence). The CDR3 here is CASRGTGYGSSEAFF. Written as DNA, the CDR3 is TGTGCCAGCAGGGGGACAGGGTACGGCTCTTCTGAAGCTTTCTTT.

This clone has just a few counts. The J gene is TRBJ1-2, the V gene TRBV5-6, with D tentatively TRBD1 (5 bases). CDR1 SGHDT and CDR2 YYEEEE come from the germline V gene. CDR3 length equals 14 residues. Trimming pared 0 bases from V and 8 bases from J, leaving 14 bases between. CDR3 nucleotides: TGTGCCAGCAGCTTGGAGGGGCGGCCGGAAGGCTACACCTTC. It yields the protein CASSLEGRPEGYTF.

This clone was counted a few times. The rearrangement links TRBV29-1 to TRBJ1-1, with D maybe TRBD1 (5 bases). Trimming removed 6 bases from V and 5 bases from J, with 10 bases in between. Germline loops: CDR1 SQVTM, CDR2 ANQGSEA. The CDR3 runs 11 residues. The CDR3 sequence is CSVVRGTEAFF. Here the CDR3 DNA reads TGCAGCGTGGTACGGGGGACTGAAGCTTTCTTT.

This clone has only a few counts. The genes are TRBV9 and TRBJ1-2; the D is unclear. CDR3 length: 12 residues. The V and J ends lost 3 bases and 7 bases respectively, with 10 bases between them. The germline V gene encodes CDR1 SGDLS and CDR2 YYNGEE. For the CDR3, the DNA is TGTGCCAGCAGCGCGCCTCGGGGTGGCTACACCTTC. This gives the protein CASSAPRGGYTF.

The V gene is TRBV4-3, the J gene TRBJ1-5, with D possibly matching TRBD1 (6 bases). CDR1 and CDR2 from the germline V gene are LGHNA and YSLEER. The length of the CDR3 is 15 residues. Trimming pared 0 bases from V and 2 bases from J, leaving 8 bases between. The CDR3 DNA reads TGCGCCAGCAGCCAAGAGGGGGCGGGCAATCAGCCCCAGCATTTT. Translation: CASSQEGAGNQPQHF.

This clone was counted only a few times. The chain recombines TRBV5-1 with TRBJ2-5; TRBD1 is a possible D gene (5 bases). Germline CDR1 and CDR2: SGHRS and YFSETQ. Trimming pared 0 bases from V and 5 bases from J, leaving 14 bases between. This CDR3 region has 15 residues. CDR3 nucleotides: TGCGCCAGCAGCTTGGAAGGGGCCCGGAAGGAGACCCAGTACTTC. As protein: CASSLEGARKETQYF.

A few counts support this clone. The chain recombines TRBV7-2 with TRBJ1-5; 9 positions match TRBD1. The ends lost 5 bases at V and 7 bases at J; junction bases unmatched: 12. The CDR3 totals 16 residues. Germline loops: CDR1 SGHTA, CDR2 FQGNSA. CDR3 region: CASSPFPQGARQPQHF. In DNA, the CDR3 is TGTGCCAGCAGCCCCTTCCCACAGGGGGCGAGGCAGCCCCAGCATTTT.

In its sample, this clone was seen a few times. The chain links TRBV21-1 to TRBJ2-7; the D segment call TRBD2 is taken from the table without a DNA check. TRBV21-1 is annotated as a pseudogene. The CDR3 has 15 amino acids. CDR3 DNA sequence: TGTGCCAGCTCTTTTTGCAGCGGACGCCACTACGAGCAGTACGTC. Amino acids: CASSFCSGRHYEQYV.

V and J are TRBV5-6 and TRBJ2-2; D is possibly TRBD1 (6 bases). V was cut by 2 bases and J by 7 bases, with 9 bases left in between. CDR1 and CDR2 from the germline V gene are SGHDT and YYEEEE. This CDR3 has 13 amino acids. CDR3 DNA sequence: TGTGCCAGCAGCTTCACAGGGAGCGGGGAGCTGTTTTTT. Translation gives CASSFTGSGELFF. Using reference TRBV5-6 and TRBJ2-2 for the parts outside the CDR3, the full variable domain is DAGVTQSPTHLIKTRGQQVTLRCSPKSGHDTVSWYQQALGQGPQFIFQYYEEEERQRGNFPDRFSGHQFPNYSSELNVNALLLGDSALYLCASSFTGSGELFFGEGSRLTVL.

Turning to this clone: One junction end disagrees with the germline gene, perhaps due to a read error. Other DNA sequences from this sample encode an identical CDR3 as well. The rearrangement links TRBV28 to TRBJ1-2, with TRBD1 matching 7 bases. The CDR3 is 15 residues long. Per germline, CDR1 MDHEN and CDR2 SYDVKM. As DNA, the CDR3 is TGTGCTAGCAGTGAGGAGACAGGGAGTAGATATGGCTACACCTTC. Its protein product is CASSEETGSRYGYTF.

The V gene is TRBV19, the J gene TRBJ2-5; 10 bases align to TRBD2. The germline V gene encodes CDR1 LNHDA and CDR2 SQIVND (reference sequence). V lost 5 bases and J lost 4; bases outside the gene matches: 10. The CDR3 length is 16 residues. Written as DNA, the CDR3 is TGTGCCAGTAGTTACCCAGCGGGGGGGCCGGTAGAGACCCAGTACTTC. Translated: CASSYPAGGPVETQYF.

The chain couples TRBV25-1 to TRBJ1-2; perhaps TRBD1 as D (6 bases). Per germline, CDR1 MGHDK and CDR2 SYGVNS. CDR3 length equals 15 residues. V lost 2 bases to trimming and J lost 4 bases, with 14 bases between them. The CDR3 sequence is CASSEPTGAFYGYTF. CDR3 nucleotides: TGTGCCAGCAGTGAACCGACAGGCGCCTTCTATGGCTACACCTTC.

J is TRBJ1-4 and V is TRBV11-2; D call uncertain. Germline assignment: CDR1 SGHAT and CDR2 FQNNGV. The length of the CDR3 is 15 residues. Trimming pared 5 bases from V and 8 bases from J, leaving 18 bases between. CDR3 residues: CASSERVPRGEKLFF. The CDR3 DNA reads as TGTGCCAGCAGCGAACGGGTTCCGCGAGGGGAAAAACTGTTTTTT.

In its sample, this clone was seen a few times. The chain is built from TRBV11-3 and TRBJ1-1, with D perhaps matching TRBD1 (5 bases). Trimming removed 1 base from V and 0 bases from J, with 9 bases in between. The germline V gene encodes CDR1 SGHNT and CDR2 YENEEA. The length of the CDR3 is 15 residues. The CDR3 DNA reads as TGTGCCAGCAGCTTAGGGACATCCCTGAACACTGAAGCTTTCTTT. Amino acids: CASSLGTSLNTEAFF.

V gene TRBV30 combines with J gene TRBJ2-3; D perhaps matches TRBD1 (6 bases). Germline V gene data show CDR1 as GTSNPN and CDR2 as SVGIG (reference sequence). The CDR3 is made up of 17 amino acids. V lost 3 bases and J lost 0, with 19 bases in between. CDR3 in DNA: TGTGCCTGGAGCGAGGGACACCTTCTACCTAGCACAGATACGCAGTATTTT. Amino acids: CAWSEGHLLPSTDTQYF.

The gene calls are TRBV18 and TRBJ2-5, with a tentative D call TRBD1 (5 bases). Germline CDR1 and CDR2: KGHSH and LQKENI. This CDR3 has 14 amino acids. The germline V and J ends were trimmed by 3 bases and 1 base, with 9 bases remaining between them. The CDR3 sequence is CASSPLTVQETQYF. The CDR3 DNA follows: TGTGCCAGCTCACCCTTGACAGTCCAAGAGACCCAGTACTTC.

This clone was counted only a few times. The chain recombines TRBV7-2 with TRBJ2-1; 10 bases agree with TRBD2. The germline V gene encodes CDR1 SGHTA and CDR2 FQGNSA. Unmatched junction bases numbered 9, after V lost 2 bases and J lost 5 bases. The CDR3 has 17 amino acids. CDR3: CASSLPAGGLGNNEQFF. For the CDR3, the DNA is TGTGCCAGCAGCTTACCAGCGGGGGGGCTTGGGAACAATGAGCAGTTCTTC. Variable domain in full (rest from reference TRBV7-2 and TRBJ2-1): GAGVSQSPSNKVTEKGKDVELRCDPISGHTALYWYRQSLGQGLEFLIYFQGNSAPDKSGLPSDRFSAERTGGSVSTLTIQRTQQEDSAVYLCASSLPAGGLGNNEQFFGPGTRLTVL.